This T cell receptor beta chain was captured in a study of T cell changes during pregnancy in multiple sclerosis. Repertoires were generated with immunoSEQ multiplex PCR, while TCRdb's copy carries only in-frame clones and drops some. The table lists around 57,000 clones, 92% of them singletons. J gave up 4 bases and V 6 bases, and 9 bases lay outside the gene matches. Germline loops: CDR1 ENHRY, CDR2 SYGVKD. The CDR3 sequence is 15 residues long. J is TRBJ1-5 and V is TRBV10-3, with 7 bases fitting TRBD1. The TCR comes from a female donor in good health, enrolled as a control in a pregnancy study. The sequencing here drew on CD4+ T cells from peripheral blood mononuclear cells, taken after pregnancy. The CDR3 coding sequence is TGTGCCATCAGCCCCCAGGGGGGCGTGAATCAGCCCCAGCATTTT. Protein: CAISPQGGVNQPQHF.